The 3 T cell receptor beta chains presented below share a single source sample, sequenced in a study of blood T cell repertoires in COVID-19. This table comes from immunoSEQ multiplex PCR, and its TCRdb copy is limited to in-frame clones, with some not included. The repertoire has approximately 300,000 clones, over 75% of them found once; the top ten carry roughly 7.3%. The specimen sequenced was peripheral blood. These receptor sequences come from a woman between 25 and 40 years old with COVID-19, enrolled during active disease.

The chain is built from TRBV7-2 and TRBJ2-7; 8 bases map to TRBD1. The ends lost 3 bases at V and 2 bases at J; junction bases unmatched: 3. From germline, CDR1 is SGHTA and CDR2 FQGNSA. The CDR3 runs 14 residues. The CDR3 region is CASSLATGAYEQYF. The CDR3, as DNA: TGTGCCAGCAGCTTGGCGACAGGGGCCTACGAGCAGTACTTC.

V is TRBV5-1 and J is TRBJ1-2, with 8 bases matching TRBD1. V shed 5 bases, J shed 2 bases, and the junction held 5 bases outside the gene matches. Germline CDR1 and CDR2: SGHRS and YFSETQ. CDR3 length: 14 amino acids. The CDR3 DNA follows: TGCGCCAGCAGACCGCAGGGGGCGAACTATGGCTACACCTTC. Amino acid sequence: CASRPQGANYGYTF. Full variable domain (remainder filled in from reference TRBV5-1 and TRBJ1-2): KAGVTQTPRYLIKTRGQQVTLSCSPISGHRSVSWYQQTPGQGLQFLFEYFSETQRNKGNFPGRFSGRQFSNSRSEMNVSTLELGDSALYLCASRPQGANYGYTFGSGTRLTVV.

V and J are TRBV7-8 and TRBJ2-5; 7 bases align to TRBD1. CDR1 is SGHVS, CDR2 FQNEAQ, per germline. The CDR3 is 16 amino acids. V lost 4 bases, J lost 5 bases, and 13 bases stayed unmatched. The CDR3 coding sequence is TGTGCCAGCAGCTCTCCGTCAGGGGGTTCGTGGGAGACCCAGTACTTC. This encodes CASSSPSGGSWETQYF. Supplemented by reference TRBV7-8 and TRBJ2-5, the full variable domain reads GAGVSQSPRYKVAKRGQDVALRCDPISGHVSLFWYQQALGQGPEFLTYFQNEAQLDKSGLPSDRFFAERPEGSVSTLKIQRTQQEDSAVYLCASSSPSGGSWETQYFGPGTRLLVL.